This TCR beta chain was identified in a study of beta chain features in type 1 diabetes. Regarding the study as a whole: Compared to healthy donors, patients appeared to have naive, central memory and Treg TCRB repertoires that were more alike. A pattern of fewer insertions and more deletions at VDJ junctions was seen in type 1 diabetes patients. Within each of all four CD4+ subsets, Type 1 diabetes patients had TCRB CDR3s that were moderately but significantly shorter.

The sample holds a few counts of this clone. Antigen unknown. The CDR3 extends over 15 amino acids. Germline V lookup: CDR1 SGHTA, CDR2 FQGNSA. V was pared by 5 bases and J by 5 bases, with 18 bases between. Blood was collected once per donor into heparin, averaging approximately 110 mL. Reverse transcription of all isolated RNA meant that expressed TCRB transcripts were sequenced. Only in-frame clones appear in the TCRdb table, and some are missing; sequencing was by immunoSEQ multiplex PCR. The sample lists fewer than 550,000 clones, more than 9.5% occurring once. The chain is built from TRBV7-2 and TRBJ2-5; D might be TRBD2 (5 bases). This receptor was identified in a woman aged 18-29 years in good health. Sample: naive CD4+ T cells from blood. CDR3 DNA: TGTGCCAGCAGCACTGGACGGCTCCGAGGGGAGACCCAGTACTTC. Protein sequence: CASSTGRLRGETQYF.